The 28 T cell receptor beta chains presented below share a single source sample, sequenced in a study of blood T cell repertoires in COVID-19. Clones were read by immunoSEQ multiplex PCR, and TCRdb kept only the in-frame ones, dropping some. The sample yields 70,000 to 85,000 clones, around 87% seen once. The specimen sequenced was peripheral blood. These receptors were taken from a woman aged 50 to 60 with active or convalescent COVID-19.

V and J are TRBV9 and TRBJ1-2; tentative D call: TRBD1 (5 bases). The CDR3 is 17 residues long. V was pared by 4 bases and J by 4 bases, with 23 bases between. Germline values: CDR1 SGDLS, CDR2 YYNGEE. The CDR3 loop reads CASSPDFGGPGGYGYTF. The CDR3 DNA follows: TGTGCCAGCAGCCCTGACTTTGGAGGACCGGGGGGCTATGGCTACACCTTC. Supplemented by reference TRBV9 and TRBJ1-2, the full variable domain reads DSGVTQTPKHLITATGQRVTLRCSPRSGDLSVYWYQQSLDQGLQFLIQYYNGEERAKGNILERFSAQQFPDLHSELNLSSLELGDSALYFCASSPDFGGPGGYGYTFGSGTRLTVV.

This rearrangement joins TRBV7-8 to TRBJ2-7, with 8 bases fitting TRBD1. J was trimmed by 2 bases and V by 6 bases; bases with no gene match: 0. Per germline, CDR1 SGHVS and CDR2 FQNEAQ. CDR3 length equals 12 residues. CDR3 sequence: CASRQGAYEQYF. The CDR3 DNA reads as TGTGCCAGCAGACAGGGGGCCTACGAGCAGTACTTC.

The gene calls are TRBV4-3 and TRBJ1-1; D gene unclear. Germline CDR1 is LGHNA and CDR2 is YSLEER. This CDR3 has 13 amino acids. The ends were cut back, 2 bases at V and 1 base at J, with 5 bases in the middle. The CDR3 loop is CASSQHRNTEAFF. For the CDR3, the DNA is TGCGCCAGCAGCCAACACAGGAACACTGAAGCTTTCTTT.

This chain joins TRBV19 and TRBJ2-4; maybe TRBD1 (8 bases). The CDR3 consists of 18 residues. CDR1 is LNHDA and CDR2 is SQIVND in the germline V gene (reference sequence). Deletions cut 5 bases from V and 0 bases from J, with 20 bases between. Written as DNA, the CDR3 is TGTGCCAGTAGTTCCGGACAGGGAGGGAGTCTAGCCAAAAACATTCAGTACTTC. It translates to CASSSGQGGSLAKNIQYF.

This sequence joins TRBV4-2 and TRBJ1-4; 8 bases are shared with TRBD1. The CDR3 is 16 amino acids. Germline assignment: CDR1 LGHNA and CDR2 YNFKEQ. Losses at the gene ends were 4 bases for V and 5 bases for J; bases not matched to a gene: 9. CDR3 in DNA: TGTGCCAGCAGCCCTTCCTACAGGGGGGTGAATGAAAAACTGTTTTTT. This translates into CASSPSYRGVNEKLFF.

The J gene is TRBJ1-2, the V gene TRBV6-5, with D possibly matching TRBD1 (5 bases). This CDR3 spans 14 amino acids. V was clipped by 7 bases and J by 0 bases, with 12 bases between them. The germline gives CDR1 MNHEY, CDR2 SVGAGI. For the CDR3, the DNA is TGTGCCAGCACCTCCGGGGGATCTAACTATGGCTACACCTTC. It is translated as CASTSGGSNYGYTF.

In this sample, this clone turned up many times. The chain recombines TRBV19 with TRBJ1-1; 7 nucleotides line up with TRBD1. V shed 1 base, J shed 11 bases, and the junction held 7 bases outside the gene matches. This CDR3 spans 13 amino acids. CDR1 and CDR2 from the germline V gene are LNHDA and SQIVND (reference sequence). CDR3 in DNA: TGTGCCAGTAGTATAGCCCGACAGGGTCGGGCTTTCTTT. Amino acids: CASSIARQGRAFF.

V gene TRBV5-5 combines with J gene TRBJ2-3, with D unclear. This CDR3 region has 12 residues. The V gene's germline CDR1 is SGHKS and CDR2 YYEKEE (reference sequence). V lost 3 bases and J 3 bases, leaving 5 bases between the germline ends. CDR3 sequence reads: CASSSLTDTQYF. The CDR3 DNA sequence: TGTGCCAGCAGCTCCCTTACAGATACGCAGTATTTT.

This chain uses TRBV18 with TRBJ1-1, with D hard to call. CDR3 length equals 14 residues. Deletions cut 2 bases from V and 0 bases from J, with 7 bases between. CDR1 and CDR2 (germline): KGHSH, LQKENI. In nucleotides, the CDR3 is TGTGCCAGCTCACCAAACACACTGAACACTGAAGCTTTCTTT. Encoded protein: CASSPNTLNTEAFF.

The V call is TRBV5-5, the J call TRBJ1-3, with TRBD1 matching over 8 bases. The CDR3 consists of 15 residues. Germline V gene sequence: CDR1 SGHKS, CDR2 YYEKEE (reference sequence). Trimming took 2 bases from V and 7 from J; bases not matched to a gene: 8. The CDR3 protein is CASSFDAGGWNTIYF. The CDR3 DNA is TGTGCCAGCAGCTTCGACGCAGGGGGCTGGAACACCATATATTTT.

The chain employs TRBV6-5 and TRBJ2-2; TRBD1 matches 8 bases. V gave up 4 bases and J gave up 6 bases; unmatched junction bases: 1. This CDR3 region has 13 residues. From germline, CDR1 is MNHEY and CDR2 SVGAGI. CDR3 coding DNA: TGTGCCAGCAGTTTGACAGGGGCCGGGGAGCTGTTTTTT. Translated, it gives CASSLTGAGELFF.

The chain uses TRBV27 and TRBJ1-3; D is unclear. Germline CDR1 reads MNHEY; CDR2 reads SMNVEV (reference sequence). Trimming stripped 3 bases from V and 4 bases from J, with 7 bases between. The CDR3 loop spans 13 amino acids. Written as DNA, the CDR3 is TGTGCCAGCAGTTTGGAGGCCGGAAACACCATATATTTT. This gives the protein CASSLEAGNTIYF.

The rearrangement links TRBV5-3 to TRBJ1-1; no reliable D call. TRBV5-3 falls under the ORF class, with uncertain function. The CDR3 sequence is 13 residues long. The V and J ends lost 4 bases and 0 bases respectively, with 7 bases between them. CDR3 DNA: TGTGCCAGAAGCGACGAGGTGAACACTGAAGCTTTCTTT. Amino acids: CARSDEVNTEAFF.

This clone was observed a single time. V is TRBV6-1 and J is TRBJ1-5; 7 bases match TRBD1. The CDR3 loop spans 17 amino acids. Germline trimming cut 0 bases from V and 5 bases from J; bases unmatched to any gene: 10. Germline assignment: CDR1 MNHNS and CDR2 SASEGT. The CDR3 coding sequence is TGTGCCAGCAGTGAAGCTCCAACAGGGGAGGTCGATCAGCCCCAGCATTTT. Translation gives CASSEAPTGEVDQPQHF.

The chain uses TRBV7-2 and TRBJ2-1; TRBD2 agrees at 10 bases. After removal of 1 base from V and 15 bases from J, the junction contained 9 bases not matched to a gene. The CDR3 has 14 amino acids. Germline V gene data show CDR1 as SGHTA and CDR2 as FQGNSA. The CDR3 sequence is CASSLGISGGLLFF. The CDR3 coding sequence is TGTGCCAGCAGCTTAGGGATTAGCGGGGGGCTGTTGTTCTTC.

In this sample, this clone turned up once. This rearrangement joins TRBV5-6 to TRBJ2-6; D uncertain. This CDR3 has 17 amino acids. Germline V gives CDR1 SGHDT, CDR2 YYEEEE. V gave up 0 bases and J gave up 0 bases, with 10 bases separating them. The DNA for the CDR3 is TGTGCCAGCAGCTTGGTCCAGGTGAACTCTGGGGCCAACGTCCTGACTTTC. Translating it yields CASSLVQVNSGANVLTF.

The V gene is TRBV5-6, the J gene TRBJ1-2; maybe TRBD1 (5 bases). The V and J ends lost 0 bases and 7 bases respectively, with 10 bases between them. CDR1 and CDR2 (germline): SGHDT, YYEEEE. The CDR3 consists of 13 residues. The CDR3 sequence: CASSLAGGGGYTF. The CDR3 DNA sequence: TGTGCCAGCAGCTTGGCGGGGGGTGGTGGCTACACCTTC. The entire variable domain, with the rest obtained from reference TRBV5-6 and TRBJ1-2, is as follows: DAGVTQSPTHLIKTRGQQVTLRCSPKSGHDTVSWYQQALGQGPQFIFQYYEEEERQRGNFPDRFSGHQFPNYSSELNVNALLLGDSALYLCASSLAGGGGYTFGSGTRLTVV.

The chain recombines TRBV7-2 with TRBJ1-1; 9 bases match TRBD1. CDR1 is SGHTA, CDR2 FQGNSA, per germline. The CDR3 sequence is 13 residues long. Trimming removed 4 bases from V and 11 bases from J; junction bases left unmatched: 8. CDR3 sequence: CASSSQPGTGAFF. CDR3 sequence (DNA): TGTGCCAGCAGCTCACAGCCCGGGACAGGGGCTTTCTTT.

CDR3 region: CAVSTSGGSTDTQYF. The CDR3 region has the DNA TGTGCCGTCTCGACTAGCGGGGGAAGCACAGATACGCAGTATTTT. J is TRBJ2-3 and V is TRBV2; the match to TRBD2 covers 12 bases. V was clipped by 11 bases and J by 0 bases; unmatched bases: 6. The CDR3 length is 15 residues. CDR1 and CDR2 (germline): SNHLY, FYNNEI.

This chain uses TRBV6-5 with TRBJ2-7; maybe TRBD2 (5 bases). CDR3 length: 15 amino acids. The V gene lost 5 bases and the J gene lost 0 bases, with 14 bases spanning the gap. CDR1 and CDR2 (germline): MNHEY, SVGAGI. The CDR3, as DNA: TGTGCCAGCAGTCCTGGCGGGCAGAGCTCCTACGAGCAGTACTTC. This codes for CASSPGGQSSYEQYF.

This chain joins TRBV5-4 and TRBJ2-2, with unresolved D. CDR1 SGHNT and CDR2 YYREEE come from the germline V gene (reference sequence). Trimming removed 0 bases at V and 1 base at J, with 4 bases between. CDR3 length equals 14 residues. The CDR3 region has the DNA TGTGCCAGCAGCTTGGACAGGAACACCGGGGAGCTGTTTTTT. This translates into CASSLDRNTGELFF.

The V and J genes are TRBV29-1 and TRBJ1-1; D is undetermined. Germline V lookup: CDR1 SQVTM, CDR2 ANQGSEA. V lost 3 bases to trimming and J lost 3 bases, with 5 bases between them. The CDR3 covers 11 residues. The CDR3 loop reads CSVDGYTEAFF. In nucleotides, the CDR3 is TGCAGCGTTGACGGTTACACTGAAGCTTTCTTT.

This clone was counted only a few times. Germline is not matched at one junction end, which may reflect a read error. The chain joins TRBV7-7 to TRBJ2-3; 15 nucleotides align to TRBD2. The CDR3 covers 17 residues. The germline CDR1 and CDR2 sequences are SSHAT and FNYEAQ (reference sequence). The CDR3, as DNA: TGTGCTAGCAGCTCTGGGACTAGCGGGGGGACCACAGATACGCAGTATTTT. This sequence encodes CASSSGTSGGTTDTQYF.

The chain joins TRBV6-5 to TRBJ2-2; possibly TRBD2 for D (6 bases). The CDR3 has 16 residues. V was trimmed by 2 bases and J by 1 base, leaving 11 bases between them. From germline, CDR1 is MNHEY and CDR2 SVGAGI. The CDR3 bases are TGTGCCAGCAGTTACGGTCGGGGGATGAACACCGGGGAGCTGTTTTTT. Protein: CASSYGRGMNTGELFF.

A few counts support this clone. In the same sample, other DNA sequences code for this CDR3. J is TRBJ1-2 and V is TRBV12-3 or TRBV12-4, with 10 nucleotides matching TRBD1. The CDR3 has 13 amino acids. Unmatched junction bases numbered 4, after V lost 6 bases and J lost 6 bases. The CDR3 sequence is CASRVTGGDGYTF. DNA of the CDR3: TGTGCCAGCAGGGTGACAGGGGGCGATGGCTACACCTTC.

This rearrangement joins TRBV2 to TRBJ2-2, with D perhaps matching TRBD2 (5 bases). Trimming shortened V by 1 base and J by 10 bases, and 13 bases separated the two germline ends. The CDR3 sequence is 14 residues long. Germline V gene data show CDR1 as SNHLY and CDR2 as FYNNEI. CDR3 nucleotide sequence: TGTGCCAGCAGTGAAGTCCCGGGAAGAATGGAGCTGTTTTTT. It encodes CASSEVPGRMELFF.

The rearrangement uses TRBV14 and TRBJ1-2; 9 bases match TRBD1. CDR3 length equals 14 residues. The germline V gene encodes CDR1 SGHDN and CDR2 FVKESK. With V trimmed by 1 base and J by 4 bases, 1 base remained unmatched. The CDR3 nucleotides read TGTGCCAGCAGCCAAGGGACAGGGGTCTATGGCTACACCTTC. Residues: CASSQGTGVYGYTF.

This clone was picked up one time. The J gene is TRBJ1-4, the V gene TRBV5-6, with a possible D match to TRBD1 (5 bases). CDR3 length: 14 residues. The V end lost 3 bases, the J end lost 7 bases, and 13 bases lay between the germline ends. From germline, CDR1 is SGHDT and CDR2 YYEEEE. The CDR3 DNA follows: TGTGCCAGCAGCTACGGGGGTTCGGGTGAAAAACTGTTTTTT. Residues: CASSYGGSGEKLFF.